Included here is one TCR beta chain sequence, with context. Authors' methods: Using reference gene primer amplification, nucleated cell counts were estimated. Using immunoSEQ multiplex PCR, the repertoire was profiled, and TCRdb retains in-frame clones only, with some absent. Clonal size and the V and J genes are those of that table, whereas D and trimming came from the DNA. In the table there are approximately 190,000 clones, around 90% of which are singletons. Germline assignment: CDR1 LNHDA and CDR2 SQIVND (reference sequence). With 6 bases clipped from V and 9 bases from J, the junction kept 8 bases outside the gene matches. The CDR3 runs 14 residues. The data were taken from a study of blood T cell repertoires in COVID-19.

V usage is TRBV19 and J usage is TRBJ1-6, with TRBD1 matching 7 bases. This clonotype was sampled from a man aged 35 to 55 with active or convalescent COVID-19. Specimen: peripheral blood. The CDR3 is CASSLTGPGSPLHF. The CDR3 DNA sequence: TGTGCCAGTAGCCTGACAGGGCCTGGTTCACCCCTCCACTTT.